This TCR beta chain originates from a study of beta chain features in type 1 diabetes. Findings of the study overall: The naive, central memory and Treg TCRB repertoires looked more alike in patients than they did in healthy donors. There was a possibility that cDNA sequencing over-represented cells with high TCR expression.

Purity of each sorted population was above 95%. All of the isolated RNA was reverse transcribed, so expressed TCRB transcripts were sequenced. The table came from immunoSEQ multiplex PCR; TCRdb's copy has only in-frame clones and leaves some out. The table includes a few hundred thousand clones, roughly 12% detected once. As concerns this clone: No antigen is known for it.

The receptor was isolated from a man younger than 35 in good health. The sample taken for sequencing was naive CD4+ T cells from blood.

The CDR3 nucleotides are TGTGCCAGCAGCCAAGGGTCCAGCGGGGGGGCCTTGTCCTACAATGAGCAGTTCTTC. Translating it yields CASSQGSSGGALSYNEQFF. The rearrangement links TRBV14 to TRBJ2-1; TRBD2 matches at 10 bases. The V gene's germline CDR1 is SGHDN and CDR2 FVKESK. The CDR3 has 19 residues. V dropped 1 base and J dropped 1; count of bases not matched to a gene: 10.